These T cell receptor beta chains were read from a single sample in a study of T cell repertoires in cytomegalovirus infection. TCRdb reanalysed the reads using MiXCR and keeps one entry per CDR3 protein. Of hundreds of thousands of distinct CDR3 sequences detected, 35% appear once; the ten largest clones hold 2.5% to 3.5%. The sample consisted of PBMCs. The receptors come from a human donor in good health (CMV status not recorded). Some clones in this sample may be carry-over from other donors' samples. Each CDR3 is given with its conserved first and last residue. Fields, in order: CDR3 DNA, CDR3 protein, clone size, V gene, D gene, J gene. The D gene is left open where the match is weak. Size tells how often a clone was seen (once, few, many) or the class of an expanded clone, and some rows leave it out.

DNA: TGTGCCAGCAAGGGGGCGCTCAATCAGCCCCAGCATTTT
CDR3: CASKGALNQPQHF
size: .
V: TRBV6-2/TRBV6-3
D: TRBD1
J: TRBJ1-5

DNA: TGTGCCAGCAATGGCCCAACCTACGAGCAGTACTTC
CDR3: CASNGPTYEQYF
size: .
V: TRBV5-6
D: .
J: TRBJ2-7

DNA: TGTGCCAGCAGTGCCCTATTGGGACGTGGGAATTCGGCCCTCCACTTT
CDR3: CASSALLGRGNSALHF
size: .
V: TRBV6-5
D: .
J: TRBJ1-6

DNA: TGTGCCTGGAGTGCCGTGGGGAATAGCAATCAGCCCCAGCATTTT
CDR3: CAWSAVGNSNQPQHF
size: .
V: TRBV30
D: .
J: TRBJ1-5

DNA: TGTGCCAGCAGTGAAAGGACAAACTTGAACACTGAAGCTTTCTTT
CDR3: CASSERTNLNTEAFF
size: .
V: TRBV2
D: .
J: TRBJ1-1

DNA: TGTGCCAGCAGTGGCGGGACAGGGCTTAATGAAAAACTGTTTTTT
CDR3: CASSGGTGLNEKLFF
size: few
V: TRBV2
D: TRBD1
J: TRBJ1-4

DNA: TGTGCCAGCAGACGGACTAGCAACACCGGGGAGCTGTTTTTT
CDR3: CASRRTSNTGELFF
size: many
V: TRBV7-2
D: TRBD2
J: TRBJ2-2

DNA: TGTGCCAGCAGCGTCAGGACAGATACGCAGTATTTT
CDR3: CASSVRTDTQYF
size: few
V: TRBV6-1
D: .
J: TRBJ2-3

DNA: TGTGCCAGCAGCGCTATGACAGGGGGTCGCCATCATACGCAGTATTTT
CDR3: CASSAMTGGRHHTQYF
size: .
V: TRBV7-2
D: TRBD1
J: TRBJ2-3

DNA: TGTGCCAGCTCACCACAGGGGGCTCTGAACACTGAAGCTTTCTTT
CDR3: CASSPQGALNTEAFF
size: .
V: TRBV18
D: TRBD1
J: TRBJ1-1

DNA: TGTGCCAGCAGTTTGGGGGCAGGGACTCATTCACCCCTCCACTTT
CDR3: CASSLGAGTHSPLHF
size: .
V: TRBV28
D: .
J: TRBJ1-6

DNA: TGCAGTGCTAGGGGGCCAGTTTATAGCAATCAGCCCCAGCATTTT
CDR3: CSARGPVYSNQPQHF
size: few
V: TRBV20-1
D: .
J: TRBJ1-5

DNA: TGTGCCAGCAGCTTAGCGCATGCAGTTGAAGGTGGCTACACCTTC
CDR3: CASSLAHAVEGGYTF
size: few
V: TRBV7-8
D: .
J: TRBJ1-2

DNA: TGTGCCACCAGCAGAGATCCGGGGGTTGATCAGCCCCAGCATTTT
CDR3: CATSRDPGVDQPQHF
size: few
V: TRBV15
D: .
J: TRBJ1-5

DNA: TGTGCCAGCAGTGACTCCACTCGACAGGGGGCTGAAGCTTTCTTT
CDR3: CASSDSTRQGAEAFF
size: few
V: TRBV6-4
D: TRBD1
J: TRBJ1-1

DNA: TGTGCCAGCAGCCAAGACCCCCAGCGGGGTTCCTACGAGCAGTACTTC
CDR3: CASSQDPQRGSYEQYF
size: few
V: TRBV3-1
D: TRBD2
J: TRBJ2-7

DNA: TGTGCCAGTAGTAGAGAAGGGAGCAATCAGCCCCAGCATTTT
CDR3: CASSREGSNQPQHF
size: .
V: TRBV19
D: .
J: TRBJ1-5

DNA: TGTGCCAGCAGCTTAGGGGGACTAGCGGGGGACAATGAGCAGTTCTTC
CDR3: CASSLGGLAGDNEQFF
size: many
V: TRBV7-2
D: TRBD2
J: TRBJ2-1

DNA: TGTGCCACCAGCAGAGATCTGGCGGCGAATGGCTACACCTTC
CDR3: CATSRDLAANGYTF
size: few
V: TRBV15
D: .
J: TRBJ1-2

DNA: TGTGCCAGCAGCCCGACAGGGGCGACCTGGGATACGCAGTATTTT
CDR3: CASSPTGATWDTQYF
size: many
V: TRBV7-9
D: TRBD1
J: TRBJ2-3

DNA: TGTGCCAGCAGCTCCTCGACGGCTTACACTGAAGCTTTCTTT
CDR3: CASSSSTAYTEAFF
size: few
V: TRBV5-4
D: .
J: TRBJ1-1

DNA: TGTGCCAGCAGCGCCCGTGGAACCGGGCAGTATTTT
CDR3: CASSARGTGQYF
size: many
V: TRBV7-2
D: .
J: TRBJ2-3

DNA: TGCGCCAGCGGAGTGGTAGGGGGGACAATGAACACTGAAGCTTTCTTT
CDR3: CASGVVGGTMNTEAFF
size: .
V: TRBV5-1
D: .
J: TRBJ1-1

DNA: TGTGCCAGTTTCCTTTTGGGGGCTGGGGCCAACGTCCTGACTTTC
CDR3: CASFLLGAGANVLTF
size: few
V: TRBV27
D: .
J: TRBJ2-6

DNA: TGTGCCAGCAGCTTTCTAGGGGATACTGAAGCTTTCTTT
CDR3: CASSFLGDTEAFF
size: .
V: TRBV5-5
D: .
J: TRBJ1-1

DNA: TGTGCCAGCAGGCCCTGGGATGGCTACGAGCAGTACTTC
CDR3: CASRPWDGYEQYF
size: .
V: TRBV7-2
D: .
J: TRBJ2-7

DNA: TGTGCCAGCAGCGTAGCAGGGGTCTACGAGCAGTACTTC
CDR3: CASSVAGVYEQYF
size: many
V: TRBV7-6
D: .
J: TRBJ2-7

DNA: TGTGCCAGCAGCCGACACGACCGAACGGTGGGTCGCAGCGAGCAGTACTTC
CDR3: CASSRHDRTVGRSEQYF
size: many
V: TRBV7-2
D: .
J: TRBJ2-7

DNA: TGTGCCATCACCGGGACAGGGGGCAACTATGAGCAGTTCTTC
CDR3: CAITGTGGNYEQFF
size: .
V: TRBV2
D: TRBD1
J: TRBJ2-1

DNA: TGTGCCAGTAGGAACAGCGGGACAGTCACCTACGAGCAGTACTTC
CDR3: CASRNSGTVTYEQYF
size: few
V: TRBV19
D: .
J: TRBJ2-7

DNA: TGTGCCAGCAGTTACCCGGGGCTAGCGGGAAACAATGAGCAGTTCTTC
CDR3: CASSYPGLAGNNEQFF
size: .
V: TRBV6-2/TRBV6-3
D: TRBD2
J: TRBJ2-1

DNA: TGCAGCGTTGAATCGACAGGGGAAAACACCATATATTTT
CDR3: CSVESTGENTIYF
size: .
V: TRBV29-1
D: TRBD1
J: TRBJ1-3

DNA: TGTGCCAGCAGTTTATGGTGGGAGCCCAATGAGCAGTTCTTC
CDR3: CASSLWWEPNEQFF
size: few
V: TRBV28
D: .
J: TRBJ2-1

DNA: TGTGCCAGCAGCCGAGGGACGGCTGCAACTAATGAAAAACTGTTTTTT
CDR3: CASSRGTAATNEKLFF
size: few
V: TRBV7-2
D: .
J: TRBJ1-4

DNA: TGTGCCAGCAGCCGGACAGGGGCCTATAACTATGGCTACACCTTC
CDR3: CASSRTGAYNYGYTF
size: many
V: TRBV7-9
D: TRBD1
J: TRBJ1-2

DNA: TGTGCCACCAGTGATTCGGGGGGTAACACTGAAGCTTTCTTT
CDR3: CATSDSGGNTEAFF
size: .
V: TRBV24-1
D: .
J: TRBJ1-1

DNA: TGTGCCAGCAGCAGTCCCCCGGGGCAGGCCATCACTGAAGCTTTCTTT
CDR3: CASSSPPGQAITEAFF
size: few
V: TRBV7-2
D: .
J: TRBJ1-1

DNA: TGTGCCGGCAGCTCCGCGAGGGACAGAGGAGAGACCCAGTACTTC
CDR3: CAGSSARDRGETQYF
size: .
V: TRBV5-6
D: TRBD1
J: TRBJ2-5

DNA: TGTGCCAGTCGTATCGGCTCTGGGGCCAACGTCCTGACTTTC
CDR3: CASRIGSGANVLTF
size: few
V: TRBV6-8
D: .
J: TRBJ2-6

DNA: TGTGCCACCAGGCCGGACAGGGGGTATGAAGCTTTCTTT
CDR3: CATRPDRGYEAFF
size: few
V: TRBV10-3
D: TRBD1
J: TRBJ1-1

DNA: TGTGCCAGCAGTTTACTTTCACTGGGGACAGGGTTCCATGAGCAGTTCTTC
CDR3: CASSLLSLGTGFHEQFF
size: many
V: TRBV12-3/TRBV12-4
D: TRBD1
J: TRBJ2-1

DNA: TGTGCCAGCAGCTTAGCTTGGCGGCAAACGAACACCGGGGAGCTGTTTTTT
CDR3: CASSLAWRQTNTGELFF
size: few
V: TRBV7-9
D: .
J: TRBJ2-2

DNA: TGTGCCAGCAGCACCTCCCCACTAGCTAGGGATTACAATGAGCAGTTCTTC
CDR3: CASSTSPLARDYNEQFF
size: .
V: TRBV6-2/TRBV6-3
D: .
J: TRBJ2-1

DNA: TGCAGCGCACGACAGGGGGCGGCTGAAGCTTTCTTT
CDR3: CSARQGAAEAFF
size: .
V: TRBV29-1
D: TRBD1
J: TRBJ1-1

DNA: TGTTCCAGCAGCTTACGAGGGACAGGTGAAGCTAGCACAGATACGCAGTATTTT
CDR3: CSSSLRGTGEASTDTQYF
size: .
V: TRBV7-8
D: TRBD1
J: TRBJ2-3

DNA: TGTGCCAGCAGCTTAGTGGCAGGGCACCAAGGACGCAATCAGCCCCAGCATTTT
CDR3: CASSLVAGHQGRNQPQHF
size: .
V: TRBV7-8
D: .
J: TRBJ1-5

DNA: TGTGCCAGCAGCTTAGTCCGGTCAGGGGGCGGAGGATACACCTTC
CDR3: CASSLVRSGGGGYTF
size: once
V: TRBV7-2
D: TRBD1
J: TRBJ1-2

DNA: TGTGCCAGCAGCTTAACCTTCCAGGACAGGGGAGTCGAGCAGTACTTC
CDR3: CASSLTFQDRGVEQYF
size: .
V: TRBV7-9
D: TRBD1
J: TRBJ2-7

DNA: TGTGCCAGCAGCTACGCTATTGACCTCTATGGCTACACCTTC
CDR3: CASSYAIDLYGYTF
size: few
V: TRBV12-3/TRBV12-4
D: .
J: TRBJ1-2

DNA: TGTGCCAGCAGTTTAAGTTGGACAGGTGACTATGGCTACACCTTC
CDR3: CASSLSWTGDYGYTF
size: .
V: TRBV27
D: TRBD1
J: TRBJ1-2

DNA: TGTGCCAGCAGTTACTCGGCAGGGAGGTACTCTGGGGCCAACGTCCTGACTTTC
CDR3: CASSYSAGRYSGANVLTF
size: few
V: TRBV6-5
D: .
J: TRBJ2-6

DNA: TGTGCCAGCAGTTACGCCAGGGGAACTGAAGCTTTCTTT
CDR3: CASSYARGTEAFF
size: few
V: TRBV6-1
D: .
J: TRBJ1-1

DNA: TGTGCCAGCAGTTCAACGACTAGCGGGGGGCAAGAGACCCAGTACTTC
CDR3: CASSSTTSGGQETQYF
size: .
V: TRBV27
D: TRBD2
J: TRBJ2-5

DNA: TGCAGCGTTGCCGGTCATAGTTCAGAGGAGCTGTTTTTT
CDR3: CSVAGHSSEELFF
size: .
V: TRBV29-1
D: .
J: TRBJ2-2